The TCR beta chain under discussion was sequenced for a study of siplizumab effects on memory and regulatory T cells. General study points: Only a minority of proliferating CD4+ or CD8+ clones had an assignable naive or memory phenotype, with roughly 80-96% lacking one.

A few pairs of donors had their unstimulated naive, memory, effector memory and TEMRA subsets sequenced. Losses at the gene ends were 5 bases for V and 6 bases for J; bases not matched to a gene: 4. The CDR3 has 15 residues. CDR1 and CDR2 from the germline V gene are SGHTA and FQGNSA. For this clone: Its antigen is currently unknown.

Here immunoSEQ multiplex PCR was the method, and the copy in TCRdb shows in-frame clones only, minus some. The table lists 70,000 to 95,000 clones, roughly 97% of them singletons. This receptor was identified in a human donor in good health. Sequencing was carried out using naive CD4+ T cells sorted from blood. The chain couples TRBV7-2 to TRBJ2-1; 13 nucleotides agree with TRBD2. CDR3 loop: CASSRTSGGINEQFF. The CDR3 DNA follows: TGTGCCAGCAGCAGGACTAGCGGGGGCATCAATGAGCAGTTCTTC.